This entry describes one T cell receptor (beta chain). This entry comes from a study of chemoradiotherapy in HPV16-positive cancers. Germline V gives CDR1 MNHEY, CDR2 SMNVEV (reference sequence). The CDR3 is 15 residues long. Losses at the gene ends were 5 bases for V and 0 bases for J; bases not matched to a gene: 4. Repeated repertoire sampling spanned the course of chemoradiotherapy. Measured with immunoSEQ multiplex PCR; TCRdb has only the in-frame clones, and not every one. This table has fewer than 25,000 clones, approximately 90% appearing once. The origin of this receptor is a human donor with HPV-associated anogenital cancer. The sample was blood, taken from a patient who underwent chemoradiotherapy. The chain employs TRBV27 and TRBJ1-5, with 7 bases matching TRBD1. The CDR3: CASSQQGSSNQPQHF. The DNA for the CDR3 is TGTGCCAGCAGTCAACAGGGGTCTAGCAATCAGCCCCAGCATTTT.